Listed here are 19 T cell receptor beta chains from one sample, sequenced in a study of blood T cell repertoires in COVID-19. TCRdb keeps only in-frame clones here, not all; method: immunoSEQ multiplex PCR. Of roughly 70,000 clones listed, about 88% are singletons. The sequencing input was peripheral blood. These receptors originate from a human donor in a cohort sampled during active COVID-19.

The chain carries TRBV11-3 and TRBJ2-1; 8 bases match TRBD2. Looked up from germline, CDR1 is SGHNT and CDR2 is YENEEA. J gave up 4 bases and V 1 base, and 3 bases lay outside the gene matches. The CDR3 totals 15 residues. This CDR3 reads CASSLGAGGYNEQFF. The CDR3 region has the DNA TGTGCCAGCAGCTTAGGGGCGGGAGGTTACAATGAGCAGTTCTTC.

Here the CDR3 reads CASSQTTGAQYF. CDR3 in DNA: TGTGCCAGCAGCCAGACGACAGGGGCCCAGTACTTC. The rearrangement joins TRBV3-1 (or the pseudogene TRBV3-2) to TRBJ2-5; 8 bases are shared with TRBD1. After removal of 3 bases from V and 9 bases from J, the junction contained 3 bases not matched to a gene. The CDR3 contains 12 residues. CDR1 and CDR2 from the germline V gene are LGHDT and YNNKEL (reference sequence).

This clone was recorded only once. The rearrangement uses TRBV30 and TRBJ1-5; D might be TRBD1 (6 bases). Germline CDR1 and CDR2: GTSNPN and SVGIG (reference sequence). This CDR3 comprises 11 residues. The V end was cut by 8 bases, the J end by 5 bases, with 10 bases between. The CDR3 loop is CATGPDQPQHF. The CDR3 nucleotides are TGTGCCACAGGGCCTGATCAGCCCCAGCATTTT.

This chain links TRBV5-1 with TRBJ2-1, with D perhaps matching TRBD2 (6 bases). The germline V gene encodes CDR1 SGHRS and CDR2 YFSETQ. V dropped 3 bases and J dropped 2 bases, with 15 bases sitting between them. This CDR3 is 16 amino acids long. CDR3 nucleotide sequence: TGCGCCAGCAGCTCTCCCCCGGGGGATGCCTACAATGAGCAGTTCTTC. Its protein product is CASSSPPGDAYNEQFF.

The chain combines TRBV3-1 (or the pseudogene TRBV3-2) with TRBJ1-2; D possibly corresponds to TRBD1 (6 bases). Germline V gene lookup returns CDR1 LGHDT and CDR2 YNNKEL (reference sequence). V was trimmed by 3 bases and J by 7 bases, leaving 15 bases between them. This CDR3 is 14 amino acids long. For the CDR3, the DNA is TGTGCCAGCAGCCATGTCTCAGGGGAGAGTGGCTACACCTTC. This gives the protein CASSHVSGESGYTF.

The chain has TRBV30 and TRBJ2-3, with a tentative D call TRBD2 (5 bases). Trimming removed 2 bases at V and 2 bases at J, with 14 bases between. The CDR3 covers 15 residues. Germline V gene sequence: CDR1 GTSNPN, CDR2 SVGIG (reference sequence). The CDR3 DNA is TGTGCCTGGAGTATAAAACGGGGAGTCACAGATACGCAGTATTTT. Its translation is CAWSIKRGVTDTQYF.

The V and J genes are TRBV28 and TRBJ2-1, with 9 bases lining up with TRBD2. With V trimmed by 6 bases and J by 3 bases, 6 bases remained unmatched. Germline V gene sequence: CDR1 MDHEN, CDR2 SYDVKM. CDR3 length: 15 residues. The CDR3 loop reads CASRIAGGGYNEQFF. CDR3 nucleotide sequence: TGTGCCAGCAGAATCGCGGGGGGGGGCTACAATGAGCAGTTCTTC.

The chain joins TRBV6-6 to TRBJ1-1; 10 nucleotides match TRBD1. The V gene end was trimmed by 8 bases and the J gene end by 5 bases; junction bases not matched to a gene: 5. In germline, CDR1 is MNHNY, CDR2 SVGAGI (reference sequence). The length of the CDR3 is 13 residues. CDR3 region: CASGDRGGTEAFF. The CDR3 DNA reads as TGTGCCAGCGGGGACAGGGGAGGAACTGAAGCTTTCTTT.

The chain combines TRBV2 with TRBJ2-7; D gene uncertain. There are 12 residues in the CDR3. Germline CDR1 and CDR2: SNHLY and FYNNEI. Trimming took 5 bases from V and 7 from J, leaving 12 bases between them. DNA of the CDR3: TGTGCCAGCAGTTACATTAACAGAGAGCAGTACTTC. Amino acid sequence: CASSYINREQYF.

This chain uses TRBV9 with TRBJ2-7; 7 bases match TRBD2. The germline CDR1 and CDR2 sequences are SGDLS and YYNGEE. With V trimmed by 4 bases and J by 1 base, 17 bases remained unmatched. The CDR3 covers 18 residues. The CDR3 DNA follows: TGTGCCAGCAGCACCAACGCGGGGGAACCCCCGGGGTCCTACGAGCAGTACTTC. Its translation: CASSTNAGEPPGSYEQYF.

This clone was observed a single time. The chain is built from TRBV28 and TRBJ1-2, with 10 positions matching TRBD1. The CDR3 extends over 18 amino acids. CDR1 is MDHEN, CDR2 SYDVKM, per germline. V lost 3 bases to trimming and J lost 5 bases; unmatched junction nucleotides: 15. The CDR3 DNA is TGTGCCAGCAGTTTGGATGGCCTAACCGGGACAGGGGATTATGGCTACACCTTC. This sequence encodes CASSLDGLTGTGDYGYTF.

The CDR3 here is CASSGRGNTEAFF. The CDR3 nucleotides read TGTGCCAGCAGTGGAAGGGGTAACACTGAAGCTTTCTTT. This sequence joins TRBV27 and TRBJ1-1; D is perhaps TRBD1 (5 bases). Per germline, CDR1 MNHEY and CDR2 SMNVEV (reference sequence). Trimming took off 5 bases at V and 2 bases at J, with 9 bases between the two ends. The CDR3 has 13 residues.

The rearrangement joins TRBV6-5 to TRBJ2-1; TRBD2 aligns across 7 bases. CDR3 length equals 13 residues. Per the germline V gene, CDR1 is MNHEY and CDR2 is SVGAGI. The V segment lost 6 bases and the J segment 3 bases; nucleotides outside the gene matches: 2. CDR3 region: CASRRTSYNEQFF. CDR3 bases: TGTGCCAGCAGGCGGACTAGCTACAATGAGCAGTTCTTC.

As DNA, the CDR3 is TGTGCTACGGGTGGACTAGCGGGGCACTACGAGCAGTACTTC. It translates to CATGGLAGHYEQYF. The chain combines TRBV11-2 with TRBJ2-7; the match to TRBD2 covers 12 bases. This CDR3 is built from 14 residues. Germline loops: CDR1 SGHAT, CDR2 FQNNGV.

V usage is TRBV19 and J usage is TRBJ2-2, with D perhaps TRBD2 (5 bases). The germline CDR1 and CDR2 sequences are LNHDA and SQIVND (reference sequence). V was cut by 8 bases and J by 0 bases, with 10 bases left in between. The CDR3 is made up of 14 amino acids. The CDR3 here is CASGFGANTGELFF. The CDR3 nucleotides are TGTGCCAGTGGATTCGGGGCGAACACCGGGGAGCTGTTTTTT.

The genes are TRBV2 and TRBJ2-5; TRBD2 agrees at 7 bases. The germline V gene has CDR1 SNHLY and CDR2 FYNNEI. The CDR3 runs to 15 residues. V lost 5 bases, J lost 2 bases, and 8 bases stayed unmatched. CDR3 loop: CASSPHGTNQETQYF. The CDR3 nucleotides read TGTGCCAGCAGTCCACACGGGACTAATCAAGAGACCCAGTACTTC. The entire variable domain, with the rest obtained from reference TRBV2 and TRBJ2-5, is as follows: EPEVTQTPSHQVTQMGQEVILRCVPISNHLYFYWYRQILGQKVEFLVSFYNNEISEKSEIFDDQFSVERPDGSNFTLKIRSTKLEDSAMYFCASSPHGTNQETQYFGPGTRLLVL.

CDR3 nucleotide sequence: TGTGCCAGCAGCCGCGGATCCACTGAAGCTTTCTTT. Translated, it gives CASSRGSTEAFF. The gene calls are TRBV3-1 (or the pseudogene TRBV3-2) and TRBJ1-1; D gene unclear. The CDR3 extends over 12 amino acids. The germline V gene encodes CDR1 LGHDT and CDR2 YNNKEL (reference sequence). V was clipped by 4 bases and J by 4 bases, with 7 bases between them.

This chain links TRBV7-9 with TRBJ2-1; tentatively, D is TRBD2 (6 bases). CDR3 length: 15 amino acids. Germline V gene lookup returns CDR1 SEHNR and CDR2 FQNEAQ (reference sequence). The germline V and J ends were trimmed by 1 base and 7 bases, with 14 bases remaining between them. CDR3 loop: CASSLVFGSSNEQFF. The CDR3 region has the DNA TGTGCCAGCAGCTTAGTGTTCGGGAGCTCGAATGAGCAGTTCTTC. Complete variable domain (other parts from reference TRBV7-9 and TRBJ2-1): DTGVSQNPRHKITKRGQNVTFRCDPISEHNRLYWYRQTLGQGPEFLTYFQNEAQLEKSRLLSDRFSAERPKGSFSTLEIQRTEQGDSAMYLCASSLVFGSSNEQFFGPGTRLTVL.

J is TRBJ2-1 and V is TRBV13; 12 bases fit TRBD2. Germline CDR1 and CDR2: PRHDT and FYEKMQ (reference sequence). V trimming: 4 bases; J trimming: 2 bases; junction bases outside the gene matches: 3. The CDR3 extends over 16 amino acids. CDR3 bases: TGTGCCAGCAGCTGGGGACTAGCGGGTACCTACAATGAGCAGTTCTTC. It encodes CASSWGLAGTYNEQFF. The full variable domain, with the rest looked up from reference TRBV13 and TRBJ2-1, is AAGVIQSPRHLIKEKRETATLKCYPIPRHDTVYWYQQGPGQDPQFLISFYEKMQSDKGSIPDRFSAQQFSDYHSELNMSSLELGDSALYFCASSWGLAGTYNEQFFGPGTRLTVL.